What follows is one T cell receptor (beta chain) and its context. V gave up 6 bases and J gave up 6 bases; unmatched junction bases: 7. The germline gives CDR1 MNHEY, CDR2 SVGAGI. This CDR3 is built from 14 residues. This record belongs to a study of blood T cell repertoires in COVID-19. Study background: PBMCs, B-cell-depleted T cells, or T cells were the source of the cDNA or gDNA that made up the material.

Authors' methods: The authors estimated nucleated cell counts from reference gene primer amplification. Clones were read by immunoSEQ multiplex PCR, and TCRdb kept only the in-frame ones, dropping some. For V, J and clone size, that table is used; D and trimming come from the DNA. The repertoire holds tens of thousands of clones, with approximately 80% as singletons. The material sequenced was peripheral blood. V usage is TRBV6-5 and J usage is TRBJ1-3, with TRBD1 matching over 8 bases. The receptor's source is an elderly man with active COVID-19. CDR3 nucleotides: TGTGCCAGCAGAGGGGGACAGGCACAAAACACCATATATTTT. Translated, it gives CASRGGQAQNTIYF.